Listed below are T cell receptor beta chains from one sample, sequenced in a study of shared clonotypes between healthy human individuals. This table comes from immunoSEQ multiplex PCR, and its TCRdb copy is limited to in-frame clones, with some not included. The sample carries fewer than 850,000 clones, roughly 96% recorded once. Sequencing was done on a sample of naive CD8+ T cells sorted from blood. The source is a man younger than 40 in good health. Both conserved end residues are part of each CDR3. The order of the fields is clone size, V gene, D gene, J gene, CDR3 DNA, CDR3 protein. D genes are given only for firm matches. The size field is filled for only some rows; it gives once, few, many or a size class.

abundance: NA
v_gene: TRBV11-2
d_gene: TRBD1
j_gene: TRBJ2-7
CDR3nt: TGTGCCAGCAGCCGCCCGGGTCAGGGGGCGTCGGGTTACGAGCAGTACTTC
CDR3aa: CASSRPGQGASGYEQYF

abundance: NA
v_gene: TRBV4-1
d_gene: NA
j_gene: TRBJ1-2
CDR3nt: TGCGCCAGCAGCCAAGAGCTGAACCTCTATGGCTACACCTTC
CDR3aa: CASSQELNLYGYTF

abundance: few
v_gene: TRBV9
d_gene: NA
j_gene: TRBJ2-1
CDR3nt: TGTGCCAGCAGCGAAGACCGGGGGCTAGCGTACAATGAGCAGTTCTTC
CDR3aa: CASSEDRGLAYNEQFF

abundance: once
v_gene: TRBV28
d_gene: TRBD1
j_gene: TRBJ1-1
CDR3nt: TGTGCCAGCAGCACAGGGGAACTTAGCCCGAACACTGAAGCTTTCTTT
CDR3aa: CASSTGELSPNTEAFF

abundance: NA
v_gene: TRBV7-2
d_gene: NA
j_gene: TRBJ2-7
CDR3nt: TGTGCCAGCAGCTTAACGAGCTCCTACGAGCAGTACTTC
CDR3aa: CASSLTSSYEQYF

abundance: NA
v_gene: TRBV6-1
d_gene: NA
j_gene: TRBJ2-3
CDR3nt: TGTGCCAGCAGTGAAGCGCCTGAGGCCCTCACAGATACGCAGTATTTT
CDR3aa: CASSEAPEALTDTQYF

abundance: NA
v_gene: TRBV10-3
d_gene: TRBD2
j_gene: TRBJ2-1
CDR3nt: TGTGCCATCAGTCAAGCGGGAGAAAGTCCTCCCTACAATGAGCAGTTCTTC
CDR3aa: CAISQAGESPPYNEQFF

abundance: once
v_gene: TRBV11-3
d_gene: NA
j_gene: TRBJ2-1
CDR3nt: TGTGCCAGCAGCCCAGGGATAAATGAGCAGTTCTTC
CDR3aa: CASSPGINEQFF

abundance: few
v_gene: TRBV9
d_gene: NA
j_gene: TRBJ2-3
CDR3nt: TGTGCCAGCAGCCGCCCCGATAGCACAGATACGCAGTATTTT
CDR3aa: CASSRPDSTDTQYF

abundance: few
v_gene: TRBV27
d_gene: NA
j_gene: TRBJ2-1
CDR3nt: TGTGCCAGCAGTTTCTCTGCCGGGGACCTTATTTACAATGAGCAGTTCTTC
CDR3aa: CASSFSAGDLIYNEQFF

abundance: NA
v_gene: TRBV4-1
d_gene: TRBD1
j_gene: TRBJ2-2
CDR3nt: TGCGCCAGCAGCCCTCTTCCGGGACAGGGAAGAGCCGGGGAGCTGTTTTTT
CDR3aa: CASSPLPGQGRAGELFF

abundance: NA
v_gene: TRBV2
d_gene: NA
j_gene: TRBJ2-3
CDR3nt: TGTGCCAGCAGTGACAGCACAGATACGCAGTATTTT
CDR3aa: CASSDSTDTQYF

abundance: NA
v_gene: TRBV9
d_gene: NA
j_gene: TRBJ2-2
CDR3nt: TGTGCCAGCAGCCCCTTTACGGTGGCGAACACCGGGGAGCTGTTTTTT
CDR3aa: CASSPFTVANTGELFF

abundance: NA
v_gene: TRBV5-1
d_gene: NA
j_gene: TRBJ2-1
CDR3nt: TGCGCCAGCAGCTTCAGGCCAGGGCTCTACAATGAGCAGTTCTTC
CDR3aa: CASSFRPGLYNEQFF

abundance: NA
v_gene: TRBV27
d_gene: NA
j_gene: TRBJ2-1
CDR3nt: TGTGCCAGCGGACCAGGGGCGGGCAATGAGCAGTTCTTC
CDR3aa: CASGPGAGNEQFF

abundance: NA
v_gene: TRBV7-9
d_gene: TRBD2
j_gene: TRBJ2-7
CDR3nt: TGTGCCAGCAGCAACCTAGCGGGAGGATCCTACGAGCAGTACTTC
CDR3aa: CASSNLAGGSYEQYF

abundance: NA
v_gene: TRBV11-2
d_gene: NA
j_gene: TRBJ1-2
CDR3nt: TGTGCCAGCAGCTTAGCCCAGCCCTCTAACTATGGCTACACCTTC
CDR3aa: CASSLAQPSNYGYTF

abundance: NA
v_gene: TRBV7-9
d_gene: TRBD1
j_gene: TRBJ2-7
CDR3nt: TGTGCCAGCAGCTCACCGGGACAGGGTAAGGTGTCCGCACGCTACGAGCAGTACTTC
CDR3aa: CASSSPGQGKVSARYEQYF

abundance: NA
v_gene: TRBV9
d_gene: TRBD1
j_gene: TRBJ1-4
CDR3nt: TGTGCCAGCAGCGTAGACCGGGACAGGGGGCTTCTCGGTGAAAAACTGTTTTTT
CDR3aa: CASSVDRDRGLLGEKLFF

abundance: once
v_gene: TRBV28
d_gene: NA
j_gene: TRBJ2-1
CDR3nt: TGTGCCAGCAGTTTATCTGGCGGTGAGCAGTTCTTC
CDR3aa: CASSLSGGEQFF

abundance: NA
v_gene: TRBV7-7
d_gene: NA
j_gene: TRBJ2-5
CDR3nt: TGTGCTAGCAGCTTAAGCTGGACAGATCAAGAGACCCAGTACTTC
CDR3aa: CASSLSWTDQETQYF

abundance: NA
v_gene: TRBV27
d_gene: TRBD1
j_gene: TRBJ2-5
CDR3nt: TGTGCCAGCAGTTCCTGGACAGGGCCCCAAGAGACCCAGTACTTC
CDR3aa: CASSSWTGPQETQYF

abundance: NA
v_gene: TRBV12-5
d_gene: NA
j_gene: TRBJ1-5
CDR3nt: TGTGCTAGTGGTTTCGGCGGGCAGCCCCAGCATTTT
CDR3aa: CASGFGGQPQHF

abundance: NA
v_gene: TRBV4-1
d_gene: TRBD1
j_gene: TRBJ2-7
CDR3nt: TGCGCCAGCAGCCACGTCGGGACAGCGCCCCACGAGCAGTACTTC
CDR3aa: CASSHVGTAPHEQYF

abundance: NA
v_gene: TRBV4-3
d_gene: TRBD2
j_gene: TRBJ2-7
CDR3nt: TGCGCCAGCAGCCCTGGGGGGACTAGCGGGCTCGAGCAGTACTTC
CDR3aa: CASSPGGTSGLEQYF

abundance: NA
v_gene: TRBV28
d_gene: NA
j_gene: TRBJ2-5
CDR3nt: TGTGCCAGCAGTTTGGGCAACCAAGAGACCCAGTACTTC
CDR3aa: CASSLGNQETQYF

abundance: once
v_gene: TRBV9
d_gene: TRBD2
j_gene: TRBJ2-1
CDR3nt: TGTGCCAGCACCGGGACTAGCGGGAGACGGAGCAATGAGCAGTTCTTC
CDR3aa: CASTGTSGRRSNEQFF

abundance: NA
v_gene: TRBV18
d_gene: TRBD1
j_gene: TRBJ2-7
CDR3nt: TGTGCCAGCTCACCAAATCCCGGGACAGGCGACTCCTACGAGCAGTACTTC
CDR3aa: CASSPNPGTGDSYEQYF

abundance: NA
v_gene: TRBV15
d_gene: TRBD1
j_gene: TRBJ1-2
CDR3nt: TGTGCCACCAGCAGAGATGGGAAGGGACAGGGGTCCGGCTACACCTTC
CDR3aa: CATSRDGKGQGSGYTF

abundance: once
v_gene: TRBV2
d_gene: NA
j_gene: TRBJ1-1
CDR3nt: TGTGCCAGCAATTGGGACCGTGAAGCTTTCTTT
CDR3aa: CASNWDREAFF

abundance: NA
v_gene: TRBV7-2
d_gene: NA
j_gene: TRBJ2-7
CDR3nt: TGTGCCAGCAGCTTAGGTCCGCTCTACGAGCAGTACTTC
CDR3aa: CASSLGPLYEQYF

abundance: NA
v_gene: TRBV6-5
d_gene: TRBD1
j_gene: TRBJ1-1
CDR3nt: TGTGCCAGCAGTTATGCAGGACAGGGGAACACTGAAGCTTTCTTT
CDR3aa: CASSYAGQGNTEAFF

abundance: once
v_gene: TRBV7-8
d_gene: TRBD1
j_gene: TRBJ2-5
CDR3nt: TGTGCCAGCAGTTTCGACAGGGACCAAGAGACCCAGTACTTC
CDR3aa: CASSFDRDQETQYF

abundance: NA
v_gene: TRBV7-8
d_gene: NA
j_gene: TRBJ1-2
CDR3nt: TGTGCCAGCAGCTTAGCCGGAGCTTCCTATGGCTACACCTTC
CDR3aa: CASSLAGASYGYTF

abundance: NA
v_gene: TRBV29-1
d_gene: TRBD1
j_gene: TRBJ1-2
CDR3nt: TGCAGCGTGTCCGGGACAGAGGAGTTCGATAACTATGGCTACACCTTC
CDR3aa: CSVSGTEEFDNYGYTF

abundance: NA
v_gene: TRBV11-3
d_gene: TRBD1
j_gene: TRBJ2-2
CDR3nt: TGTGCCAGCAGCCCTTGGGACAGGGAAAACACCGGGGAGCTGTTTTTT
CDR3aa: CASSPWDRENTGELFF

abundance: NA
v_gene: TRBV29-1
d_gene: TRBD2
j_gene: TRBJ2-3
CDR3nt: TGCAGCGCCGCGGGACTAGCGAACACAGATACGCAGTATTTT
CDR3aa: CSAAGLANTDTQYF

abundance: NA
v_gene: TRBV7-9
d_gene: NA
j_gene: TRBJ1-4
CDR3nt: TGTGCCAGCAGCTACCCAGAGAATGAAAAACTGTTTTTT
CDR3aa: CASSYPENEKLFF

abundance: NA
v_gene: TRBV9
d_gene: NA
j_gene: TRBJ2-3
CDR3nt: TGTGCCAGCAGCGCCCCTCGAACAGATACGCAGTATTTT
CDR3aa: CASSAPRTDTQYF

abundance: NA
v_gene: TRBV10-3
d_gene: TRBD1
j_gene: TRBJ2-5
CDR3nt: TGTGCCATCAGTGCCAACAGGGGCCCCCAAGAGACCCAGTACTTC
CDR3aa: CAISANRGPQETQYF

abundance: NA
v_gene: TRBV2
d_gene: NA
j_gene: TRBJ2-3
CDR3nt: TGTGCCAGCAGTGAATGGTTTTCTAGCACAGATACGCAGTATTTT
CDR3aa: CASSEWFSSTDTQYF

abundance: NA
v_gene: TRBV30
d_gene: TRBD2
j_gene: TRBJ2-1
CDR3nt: TGTGCCTGGAGTTGGCTAGCGGGGGGTGAGCAGTTCTTC
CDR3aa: CAWSWLAGGEQFF

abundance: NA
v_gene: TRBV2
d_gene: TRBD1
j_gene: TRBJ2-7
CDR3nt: TGTGCCAGCAGAACAGGGGGCTCCTACGAGCAGTACTTC
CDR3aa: CASRTGGSYEQYF

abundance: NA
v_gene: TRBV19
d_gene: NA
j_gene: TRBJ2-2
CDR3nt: TGTGCCAGTAGTAGAGAGTTACCCAGGGGTTACGGGGAGCTGTTTTTT
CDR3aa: CASSRELPRGYGELFF

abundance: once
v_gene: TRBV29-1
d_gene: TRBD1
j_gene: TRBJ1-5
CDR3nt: TGCAGCGTGACCTTACTGGGACAGGGGGCTTTACAGCCCCAGCATTTT
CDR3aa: CSVTLLGQGALQPQHF

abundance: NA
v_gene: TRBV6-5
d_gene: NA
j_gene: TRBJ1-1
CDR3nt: TGTGCCAGCAGTTACTCGAGTGGACCGAACACTGAAGCTTTCTTT
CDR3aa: CASSYSSGPNTEAFF